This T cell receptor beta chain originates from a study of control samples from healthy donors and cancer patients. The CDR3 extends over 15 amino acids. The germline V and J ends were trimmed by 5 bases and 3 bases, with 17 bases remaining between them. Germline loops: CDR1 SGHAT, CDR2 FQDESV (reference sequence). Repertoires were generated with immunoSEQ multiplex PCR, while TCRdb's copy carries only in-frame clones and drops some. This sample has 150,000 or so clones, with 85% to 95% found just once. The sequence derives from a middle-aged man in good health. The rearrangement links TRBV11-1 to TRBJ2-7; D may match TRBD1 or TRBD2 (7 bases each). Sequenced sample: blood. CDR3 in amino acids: CASSPRQGLSYEQYF. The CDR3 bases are TGTGCCAGCAGCCCCCGACAGGGACTAAGCTACGAGCAGTACTTC.